This TCR beta chain is from a study of early T cells in non-severe SARS-CoV-2 infection. TCRdb reanalysed the 5' RACE reads using MiXCR and keeps one entry per CDR3 protein. The sample has over 85,000 distinct CDR3 sequences, around an eighth seen once. This clonotype was detected only a few times. In germline, CDR1 is KGHSH, CDR2 LQKENI. Trimming left V 4 bases short and J 10 bases short, with 17 bases between. The CDR3 has 15 residues. The chain employs TRBV18 and TRBJ1-6; weak D call: TRBD1 (5 bases). The sequenced sample was whole blood, obtained at baseline. The source of this sequence is an adult who was a healthcare worker with PCR-confirmed SARS-CoV-2 infection or an uninfected control (not recorded which). CDR3 region: CASSRGRGFDSPLHF. In DNA, the CDR3 is TGTGCCAGCTCACGGGGCCGAGGGTTCGACTCACCCCTCCACTTT.